Detailed here is one T cell receptor beta chain. Its cognate antigen is unknown. Primers used in a second PCR of about 7 to 12 cycles were a sample-barcoded 5' primer and a J-beta primer mix. TCRdb passed the 5' RACE reads through MiXCR, listing each CDR3 protein once. The table shows 1.5 million to 2 million distinct CDR3 sequences, with roughly 27% occurring only once. Looked up from germline, CDR1 is ENHRY and CDR2 is SYGVKD. This CDR3 is 13 amino acids long. V gave up 7 bases and J gave up 2 bases; unmatched junction bases: 4. This entry comes from a study of blood T cells in healthy people across ages. Overall study results and limits: Per million T cells, TCR beta diversity dropped about linearly as age rose.

V usage is TRBV10-3 and J usage is TRBJ1-1; 7 nucleotides agree with TRBD1. This receptor was taken from a woman in her twenties or thirties in good health. Sequencing was carried out using blood. CDR3 amino acids: CAITDRDNTEAFF. The DNA of the CDR3 is TGTGCCATCACCGACAGGGACAACACTGAAGCTTTCTTT.